This TCR beta chain emerged from a study of cytomegalovirus exposure and HLA in healthy donors. This CDR3 is 15 amino acids long. Trimming removed 1 base from V and 1 base from J, with 12 bases in between. Germline lookup yields CDR1 SGHNT and CDR2 YYREEE (reference sequence). Study-level points and caveats: Confirmation was obtained in vitro that a few CMV-associated chains are specific for CMV antigens. DRB1 showed the most TCR associations and HLA-C the fewest in a later analysis, as rates varied by HLA locus.

The PCR ran on 60 Vbeta and 13 Jbeta primers. Method: immunoSEQ multiplex PCR; TCRdb's copy keeps in-frame clones and lacks some. Of 170,000 or so clones in the sample, roughly three quarters were seen once. Concerning this clone itself: Its antigen is currently unknown.

The sequence was collected from a male donor in good health and CMV-seronegative. Input material: PBMCs. The rearrangement uses TRBV5-4 and TRBJ2-7, with a weak D call TRBD1 (6 bases). The CDR3 bases are TGTGCCAGCAGCTTGTCCCCAGGGGCGTCCTACGAGCAGTACTTC. This translates into CASSLSPGASYEQYF.